Listed below are T cell receptor beta chains from one sample, sequenced in a study of early T cells in non-severe SARS-CoV-2 infection. TCRdb analysed the 5' RACE reads with MiXCR anew, one entry per CDR3 protein. The table includes 65,000 to 70,000 distinct CDR3 sequences, more than 10% detected once. The sequenced sample consisted of whole blood. The receptors come from an adult who was a healthcare worker with PCR-confirmed SARS-CoV-2 infection or an uninfected control (not recorded which). Each CDR3 is given with its conserved first and last residue. The order of the fields is D gene, V gene, J gene, clone size, CDR3 protein, CDR3 DNA. The D gene is left open where the match is weak. Expanded clones get a size class; other rows say once, few or many, or leave the size out.

d_call: -
v_call: TRBV14
j_call: TRBJ2-1
clone_size: many
cdr3_aa: CASSQVSLLNNEQFF
cdr3_nt: TGTGCCAGCAGCCAAGTATCGCTACTCAACAATGAGCAGTTCTTC

d_call: -
v_call: TRBV29-1
j_call: TRBJ2-3
clone_size: many
cdr3_aa: CSVVGGTDTQYF
cdr3_nt: TGCAGCGTTGTGGGTGGCACAGATACGCAGTATTTT

d_call: -
v_call: TRBV4-3
j_call: TRBJ1-1
clone_size: few
cdr3_aa: CASSQDRGDTTEAFF
cdr3_nt: TGCGCCAGCAGCCAAGATCGCGGGGATACCACTGAAGCTTTCTTT

d_call: -
v_call: TRBV7-9
j_call: TRBJ2-7
clone_size: few
cdr3_aa: CASSLTWGTGEQYF
cdr3_nt: TGTGCCAGCAGCCTTACCTGGGGCACTGGCGAGCAGTACTTC

d_call: TRBD1
v_call: TRBV7-6
j_call: TRBJ2-7
clone_size: few
cdr3_aa: CASSFPGQGLHEQYF
cdr3_nt: TGTGCCAGCAGCTTCCCGGGACAGGGTCTCCACGAGCAGTACTTC

d_call: -
v_call: TRBV7-2
j_call: TRBJ2-1
clone_size: few
cdr3_aa: CASSLVRGDEQFF
cdr3_nt: TGTGCCAGCAGCTTAGTAAGAGGGGATGAGCAGTTCTTC

d_call: TRBD1
v_call: TRBV12-3/TRBV12-4
j_call: TRBJ2-7
clone_size: -
cdr3_aa: CASSFGTGGTYEQYF
cdr3_nt: TGTGCCAGCAGTTTTGGGACAGGGGGAACCTACGAGCAGTACTTC

d_call: -
v_call: TRBV9
j_call: TRBJ2-7
clone_size: few
cdr3_aa: CASSVSGTDAYEQYF
cdr3_nt: TGTGCCAGCAGCGTGTCCGGGACGGATGCCTACGAGCAGTACTTC

d_call: -
v_call: TRBV7-6
j_call: TRBJ1-1
clone_size: many
cdr3_aa: CASSSMTVGTEAFF
cdr3_nt: TGTGCCAGCAGCTCCATGACTGTTGGGACAGAAGCTTTCTTT

d_call: -
v_call: TRBV7-6
j_call: TRBJ2-5
clone_size: few
cdr3_aa: CASSLAGGHGTQYF
cdr3_nt: TGTGCCAGCAGCTTAGCGGGGGGCCACGGAACCCAGTACTTC

d_call: -
v_call: TRBV13
j_call: TRBJ2-3
clone_size: many
cdr3_aa: CASSETGTQARLADTQYF
cdr3_nt: TGTGCCAGCAGCGAGACCGGGACTCAAGCAAGGTTGGCAGATACGCAGTATTTT

d_call: -
v_call: TRBV25-1
j_call: TRBJ2-1
clone_size: many
cdr3_aa: CASGRVIMGGDEQFF
cdr3_nt: TGTGCCAGCGGTAGAGTGATAATGGGGGGCGATGAGCAGTTCTTC

d_call: TRBD1
v_call: TRBV7-9
j_call: TRBJ2-5
clone_size: many
cdr3_aa: CASSLGGQQTQYF
cdr3_nt: TGTGCCAGCAGCTTAGGGGGACAGCAGACCCAGTACTTC

d_call: -
v_call: TRBV11-2
j_call: TRBJ2-3
clone_size: many
cdr3_aa: CASSFFTDTQYF
cdr3_nt: TGTGCCAGCAGCTTCTTCACAGATACGCAGTATTTT

d_call: -
v_call: TRBV6-5
j_call: TRBJ2-2
clone_size: many
cdr3_aa: CASSYFSSNTGELFF
cdr3_nt: TGTGCCAGCAGTTACTTCAGCTCGAACACCGGGGAGCTGTTTTTT

d_call: -
v_call: TRBV7-2
j_call: TRBJ2-5
clone_size: few
cdr3_aa: CASSSQGGPETQYF
cdr3_nt: TGTGCCAGCAGCTCGCAGGGGGGCCCAGAGACCCAGTACTTC

d_call: -
v_call: TRBV18
j_call: TRBJ1-1
clone_size: many
cdr3_aa: CASSPVDGLTTEAFF
cdr3_nt: TGTGCCAGCTCACCAGTTGACGGGCTGACCACTGAAGCTTTCTTT

d_call: -
v_call: TRBV2
j_call: TRBJ1-1
clone_size: many
cdr3_aa: CASSRTNRDAEAFF
cdr3_nt: TGTGCCAGCAGCAGGACTAACAGGGACGCAGAAGCTTTCTTT

d_call: -
v_call: TRBV4-3
j_call: TRBJ2-3
clone_size: many
cdr3_aa: CASSLRQLSTDTQYF
cdr3_nt: TGCGCCAGCAGCCTCCGACAACTAAGCACAGATACGCAGTATTTT

d_call: -
v_call: TRBV5-8
j_call: TRBJ2-1
clone_size: few
cdr3_aa: CASRPTGEQFF
cdr3_nt: TGTGCCAGCCGCCCGACGGGGGAGCAGTTCTTC

d_call: -
v_call: TRBV6-2/TRBV6-3
j_call: TRBJ1-6
clone_size: few
cdr3_aa: CASSYSGAPLHF
cdr3_nt: TGTGCCAGCAGTTACTCGGGGGCACCCCTCCACTTT

d_call: -
v_call: TRBV12-3/TRBV12-4
j_call: TRBJ1-2
clone_size: -
cdr3_aa: CASSPPGRANGYTF
cdr3_nt: TGTGCCAGCAGTCCCCCGGGACGAGCGAATGGCTACACCTTC

d_call: -
v_call: TRBV4-1
j_call: TRBJ1-2
clone_size: few
cdr3_aa: CASSQDPTSAGGYTF
cdr3_nt: TGCGCCAGCAGCCAAGATCCCACTTCCGCCGGTGGCTACACCTTC

d_call: -
v_call: TRBV11-3
j_call: TRBJ2-7
clone_size: many
cdr3_aa: CASSLDSQRDPVPSSYEQYF
cdr3_nt: TGTGCCAGCAGCTTAGATTCACAGAGGGACCCAGTTCCGAGCTCCTACGAGCAGTACTTC

d_call: -
v_call: TRBV18
j_call: TRBJ2-3
clone_size: few
cdr3_aa: CASSPPLGWADTQYF
cdr3_nt: TGTGCCAGCTCACCACCGCTCGGGTGGGCAGATACGCAGTATTTT

d_call: -
v_call: TRBV5-4
j_call: TRBJ2-3
clone_size: -
cdr3_aa: CASSLYGGSTDTQYF
cdr3_nt: TGTGCCAGCAGCTTATACGGGGGTAGCACAGATACGCAGTATTTT

d_call: TRBD2
v_call: TRBV2
j_call: TRBJ2-3
clone_size: many
cdr3_aa: CASSEWRGATDTQYF
cdr3_nt: TGTGCCAGCAGTGAATGGCGGGGGGCCACAGATACGCAGTATTTT

d_call: -
v_call: TRBV4-1
j_call: TRBJ2-6
clone_size: many
cdr3_aa: CASSQEGPGSSGANVLTF
cdr3_nt: TGCGCCAGCAGCCAAGAGGGACCGGGGAGCTCTGGGGCCAACGTCCTGACTTTC